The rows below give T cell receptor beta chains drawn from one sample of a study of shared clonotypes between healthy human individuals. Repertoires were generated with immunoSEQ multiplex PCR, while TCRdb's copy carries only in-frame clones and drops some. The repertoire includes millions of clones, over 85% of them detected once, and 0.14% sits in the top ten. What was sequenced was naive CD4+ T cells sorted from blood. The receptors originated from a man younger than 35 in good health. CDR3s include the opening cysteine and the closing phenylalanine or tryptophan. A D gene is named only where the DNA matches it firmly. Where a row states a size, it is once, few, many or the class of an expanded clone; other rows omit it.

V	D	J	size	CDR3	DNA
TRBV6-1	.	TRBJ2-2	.	CASRRKGELFF	TGTGCCAGCAGGAGGAAGGGGGAGCTGTTTTTT
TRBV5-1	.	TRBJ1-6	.	CASSSRTLLSSYNSPLHF	TGCGCCAGCAGCTCCCGGACACTTCTCAGCTCCTATAATTCACCCCTCCACTTT
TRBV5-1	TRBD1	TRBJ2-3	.	CASSSTGGGDTQYF	TGCGCCAGCAGCTCTACAGGGGGCGGAGATACGCAGTATTTT
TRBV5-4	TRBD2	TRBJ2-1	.	CASSYGGAIGNEQFF	TGTGCCAGCAGCTACGGGGGGGCGATCGGCAATGAGCAGTTCTTC
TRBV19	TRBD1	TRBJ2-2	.	CASSPTDRGNTGELFF	TGTGCCAGTAGTCCCACGGACAGGGGAAACACCGGGGAGCTGTTTTTT
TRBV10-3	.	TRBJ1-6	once	CAISEASPLHF	TGTGCCATCAGTGAAGCTTCACCCCTCCACTTT
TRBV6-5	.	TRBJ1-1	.	CASSSGGRVGGAFF	TGTGCCAGCAGTTCAGGCGGACGGGTAGGTGGAGCTTTCTTT
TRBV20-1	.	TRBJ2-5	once	CSALHLETQYF	TGCAGTGCCCTTCACCTAGAGACCCAGTACTTC
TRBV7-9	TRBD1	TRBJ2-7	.	CASSSSRDRGYHEQYF	TGTGCCAGCAGCTCAAGCCGGGACAGGGGTTACCACGAGCAGTACTTC
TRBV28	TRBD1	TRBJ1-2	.	CASSAPGQGRGRHGYTF	TGTGCCAGCAGTGCGCCGGGACAGGGGCGCGGTAGGCATGGCTACACCTTC
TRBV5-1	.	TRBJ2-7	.	CASSPDLQGRVPYEQYF	TGCGCCAGCAGCCCTGACTTACAGGGCCGGGTGCCCTACGAGCAGTACTTC
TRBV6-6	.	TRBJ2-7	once	CASSYLGSYEQYF	TGTGCCAGCAGTTACCTCGGCAGCTACGAGCAGTACTTC
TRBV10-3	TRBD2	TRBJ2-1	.	CAISEGLAGGFLEGEQFF	TGTGCCATCAGTGAGGGACTAGCGGGGGGGTTCTTAGAGGGTGAGCAGTTCTTC
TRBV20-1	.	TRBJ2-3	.	CSALARDTQYF	TGCAGTGCGCTCGCCCGGGATACGCAGTATTTT
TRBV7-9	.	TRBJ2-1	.	CASSLTTGANEQFF	TGTGCCAGCAGCTTAACAACTGGGGCCAATGAGCAGTTCTTC
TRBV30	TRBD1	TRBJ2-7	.	CAWSPGTGGGEQYF	TGTGCCTGGAGCCCCGGGACAGGGGGAGGGGAGCAGTACTTC
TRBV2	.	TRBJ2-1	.	CASSEAWGRGEQFF	TGTGCCAGCAGTGAAGCGTGGGGTAGAGGAGAGCAGTTCTTC
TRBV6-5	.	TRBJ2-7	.	CASRASYEQYF	TGTGCCAGCAGGGCTTCGTACGAGCAGTACTTC
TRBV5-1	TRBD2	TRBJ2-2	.	CASSLIAGDYTGELFF	TGCGCCAGCAGCTTAATAGCGGGAGACTACACCGGGGAGCTGTTTTTT
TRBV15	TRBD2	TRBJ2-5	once	CATSRRTSDETQYF	TGTGCCACCAGCAGAAGGACTAGCGATGAGACCCAGTACTTC
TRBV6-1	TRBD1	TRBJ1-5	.	CASSSDRGGGQPQHF	TGTGCCAGCAGTTCCGACAGGGGAGGCGGTCAGCCCCAGCATTTT